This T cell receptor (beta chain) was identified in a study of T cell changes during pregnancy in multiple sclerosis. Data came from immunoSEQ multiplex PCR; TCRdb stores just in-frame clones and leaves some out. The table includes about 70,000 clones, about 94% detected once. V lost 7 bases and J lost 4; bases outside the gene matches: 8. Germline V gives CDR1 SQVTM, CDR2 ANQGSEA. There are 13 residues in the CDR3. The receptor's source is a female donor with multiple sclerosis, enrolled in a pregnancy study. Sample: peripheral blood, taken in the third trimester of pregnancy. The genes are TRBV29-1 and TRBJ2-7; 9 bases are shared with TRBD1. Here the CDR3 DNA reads TGCAGCGCTCGGGGGACAGGGAGGTACGAGCAGTACTTC. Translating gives CSARGTGRYEQYF.